This T cell receptor beta chain was identified during a study of PD-L1 blockade in urothelial cancer. As for the study in general: Atezolizumab 1,200 mg was given intravenously every 3 weeks, starting 2014. Men with urothelial cancer arising in the bladder made up about nine tenths of the roughly 29 patients. Blood analyses occurred 3 weeks (second dose) and 6 weeks post treatment start.

This CDR3 has 14 residues. The V gene lost 0 bases and the J gene lost 2 bases, with 8 bases spanning the gap. Germline loops: CDR1 LGHNA, CDR2 YNFKEQ. Locally advanced or metastatic urothelial carcinoma was diagnosed in the patients. The data were produced by immunoSEQ multiplex PCR, yet TCRdb's version contains in-frame clones alone and is incomplete. Of 45,000 to 60,000 clones listed, 70% to 90% are singletons. The material was PBMCs, obtained around atezolizumab (anti-PD-L1) treatment. This chain connects TRBV4-2 to TRBJ2-7; D gene uncertain. The source of this sequence is a man between 60 and 70 years old with urothelial cancer. The chain's CDR3 is CASSQERLAYEQYF. The DNA for the CDR3 is TGTGCCAGCAGCCAAGAACGGCTAGCCTACGAGCAGTACTTC.